The 22 T cell receptor beta chains given below trace back to one sample, sequenced in a study of blood T cell repertoires in COVID-19. The protocol was immunoSEQ multiplex PCR, while the TCRdb copy is restricted to in-frame clones and leaves out a portion. The sample includes over 11,000 clones, roughly 87% of them seen just once. Specimen: peripheral blood. The receptors were gathered from a human donor in a cohort sampled during active COVID-19.

This clone was observed once. This CDR3 is CASSSWVGSQPQHF. In DNA, the CDR3 is TGTGCCAGTAGCTCTTGGGTGGGGAGCCAGCCCCAGCATTTT. The chain uses TRBV2 and TRBJ1-5; D unclear. The CDR3 sequence is 14 residues long. The V and J ends lost 9 bases and 7 bases respectively, with 19 bases between them. The germline CDR1 and CDR2 sequences are SNHLY and FYNNEI.

J is TRBJ2-3 and V is TRBV28, with 7 bases lining up with TRBD1. This CDR3 has 14 residues. CDR1 is MDHEN and CDR2 is SYDVKM in the germline V gene. The V segment lost 4 bases and the J segment 3 bases; nucleotides outside the gene matches: 4. DNA for the CDR3: TGTGCCAGCAGTTCGACAGGGTTTACAGATACGCAGTATTTT. Its protein product is CASSSTGFTDTQYF. Filled out from reference TRBV28 and TRBJ2-3, the complete variable domain reads DVKVTQSSRYLVKRTGEKVFLECVQDMDHENMFWYRQDPGLGLRLIYFSYDVKMKEKGDIPEGYSVSREKKERFSLILESASTNQTSMYLCASSSTGFTDTQYFGPGTRLTVL.

The gene calls are TRBV7-9 and TRBJ2-3; 8 bases are a match to TRBD1. After removal of 0 bases from V and 2 bases from J, the junction contained 7 bases not matched to a gene. Germline-derived CDR1 and CDR2 are SEHNR and FQNEAQ (reference sequence). The CDR3 is 17 residues long. The CDR3 nucleotides are TGTGCCAGCAGCTTAGCATCAGGGGGCGCCGACACAGATACGCAGTATTTT. Amino acid sequence: CASSLASGGADTDTQYF.

The V gene is TRBV7-7, the J gene TRBJ2-3; D call uncertain. This CDR3 has 15 amino acids. Germline CDR1 reads SSHAT; CDR2 reads FNYEAQ (reference sequence). The ends were cut back, 7 bases at V and 0 bases at J, with 14 bases in the middle. The CDR3 nucleotides read TGTGCCAGCACGGAGTTAGGTGTAAGCACAGATACGCAGTATTTT. Translated, it gives CASTELGVSTDTQYF. Using reference TRBV7-7 and TRBJ2-3 for the parts outside the CDR3, the full variable domain is GAGVSQSPRYKVTKRGQDVTLRCDPISSHATLYWYQQALGQGPEFLTYFNYEAQPDKSGLPSDRFSAERPEGSISTLTIQRTEQRDSAMYRCASTELGVSTDTQYFGPGTRLTVL.

V gene TRBV7-2 combines with J gene TRBJ2-3; no reliable D call. The CDR3 consists of 15 residues. V was cut by 4 bases and J by 3 bases, with 14 bases left in between. Germline V gene lookup returns CDR1 SGHTA and CDR2 FQGNSA. The CDR3 loop reads CASSSDAVSTDTQYF. The DNA of the CDR3 is TGTGCCAGCAGCTCAGACGCGGTCTCTACAGATACGCAGTATTTT.

The gene calls are TRBV29-1 and TRBJ1-3; the D gene is possibly TRBD1 (6 bases). The germline V gene encodes CDR1 SQVTM and CDR2 ANQGSEA. V lost 6 bases and J lost 3, with 15 bases in between. This CDR3 comprises 14 residues. The CDR3 spells CSVAGGGGGNTIYF. The CDR3 DNA is TGCAGCGTGGCGGGAGGGGGTGGTGGAAACACCATATATTTT.

The rearrangement links TRBV5-1 to TRBJ2-5; D possibly corresponds to TRBD1 (6 bases). The CDR3 sequence is 14 residues long. Trimming took off 4 bases at V and 2 bases at J, with 12 bases between the two ends. Germline CDR1 reads SGHRS; CDR2 reads YFSETQ. CDR3 in amino acids: CASSPWTDQETQYF. The CDR3 DNA reads TGCGCCAGCAGCCCCTGGACAGATCAAGAGACCCAGTACTTC.

This chain uses TRBV5-4 with TRBJ2-7; no clear D. The CDR3 has 16 residues. The V gene's germline CDR1 is SGHNT and CDR2 YYREEE (reference sequence). V was clipped by 3 bases and J by 1 base, with 17 bases between them. Written as DNA, the CDR3 is TGTGCCAGCAGCTCGGATGCAGGTTACCTTTCCTACGAGCAGTACTTC. This codes for CASSSDAGYLSYEQYF.

This chain joins TRBV30 and TRBJ1-1; D ambiguous. V lost 0 bases and J lost 2, with 10 bases in between. Germline loops: CDR1 GTSNPN, CDR2 SVGIG (reference sequence). The CDR3 has 14 amino acids. In nucleotides, the CDR3 is TGTGCCTGGAGTGTACCGGTACCTAACACTGAAGCTTTCTTT. Its translation is CAWSVPVPNTEAFF.

The chain employs TRBV7-2 and TRBJ2-7; 8 bases align to TRBD2. V was clipped by 5 bases and J by 9 bases; unmatched bases: 12. Germline values: CDR1 SGHTA, CDR2 FQGNSA. The CDR3 is 14 amino acids. The CDR3 DNA reads as TGTGCCAGCAGCCCCAGCGGGAGTTACTTAGGGCAGTACTTC. Its protein is CASSPSGSYLGQYF.

CDR3 nucleotides: TGTGCCAGCAGTGAAACAGTGCACTCTGGAAACACCATATATTTT. It encodes CASSETVHSGNTIYF. The V call is TRBV2, the J call TRBJ1-3; D is undetermined. Between the trimmed V and J ends, which lost 2 bases and 0 bases, there was a span of 8 bases. CDR1 and CDR2 from the germline V gene are SNHLY and FYNNEI. CDR3 length equals 15 residues.

The CDR3 region has the DNA TGTGCCAGCAGTGGTAGGCAGGCCGGGGCCAACGTCCTGACTTTC. Translated: CASSGRQAGANVLTF. The chain has TRBV2 and TRBJ2-6; D ambiguous. CDR3 length: 15 residues. Trimming took 4 bases from V and 4 from J, leaving 11 bases between them. The germline V gene has CDR1 SNHLY and CDR2 FYNNEI.

The V call is TRBV11-2, the J call TRBJ1-2, with 8 bases lining up with TRBD1. The CDR3 covers 14 residues. Losses at the gene ends were 5 bases for V and 4 bases for J; bases not matched to a gene: 6. Per germline, CDR1 SGHAT and CDR2 FQNNGV. The chain's CDR3 is CASSGQGFAYGYTF. The CDR3 DNA is TGTGCCAGCAGCGGACAGGGCTTTGCCTATGGCTACACCTTC.

This clone was seen just once. The V call is TRBV6-4, the J call TRBJ2-1; 9 positions agree with TRBD2. The CDR3 runs to 15 residues. From germline, CDR1 is MRHNA and CDR2 SNTAGT. J was trimmed by 8 bases and V by 0 bases; bases with no gene match: 5. This CDR3 is CASSDSLAGVYEQFF. The CDR3 DNA sequence: TGTGCCAGCAGTGACTCTTTAGCGGGAGTATATGAGCAGTTCTTC.

The chain employs TRBV9 and TRBJ2-3; 8 nucleotides align to TRBD2. Trimming took 0 bases from V and 4 from J; bases not matched to a gene: 4. This CDR3 region has 15 residues. Looked up from germline, CDR1 is SGDLS and CDR2 is YYNGEE. CDR3 region: CASSVELAAADTQYF. In nucleotides, the CDR3 is TGTGCCAGCAGCGTAGAACTAGCGGCGGCAGATACGCAGTATTTT. Variable domain in full (rest from reference TRBV9 and TRBJ2-3): DSGVTQTPKHLITATGQRVTLRCSPRSGDLSVYWYQQSLDQGLQFLIQYYNGEERAKGNILERFSAQQFPDLHSELNLSSLELGDSALYFCASSVELAAADTQYFGPGTRLTVL.

The CDR3, as DNA: TGTGCCAGTAGTATGGCCGGGACAGGGTCCCACGAGCAGTACTTC. It codes for CASSMAGTGSHEQYF. V is TRBV19 and J is TRBJ2-7; 9 bases map to TRBD1. This CDR3 has 15 amino acids. Trimming at V came to 3 bases and at J to 5 bases, leaving 8 bases not matched to a gene. Germline V gene data show CDR1 as LNHDA and CDR2 as SQIVND (reference sequence).

This sequence joins TRBV30 and TRBJ2-6; TRBD1 agrees at 7 bases. J was trimmed by 0 bases and V by 2 bases; bases with no gene match: 10. Germline CDR1 is GTSNPN and CDR2 is SVGIG (reference sequence). The CDR3 loop spans 18 amino acids. In DNA, the CDR3 is TGTGCCTGGAGTTCGCGGACAGGACCTACCTCTGGGGCCAACGTCCTGACTTTC. Translated, it gives CAWSSRTGPTSGANVLTF.

In this sample, this clone turned up once. The chain has TRBV29-1 and TRBJ2-2; 11 nucleotides line up with TRBD2. Germline V lookup: CDR1 SQVTM, CDR2 ANQGSEA. The CDR3 runs 14 residues. V shed 7 bases and J 1 base; nucleotides not matched to a gene: 2. The CDR3 nucleotides read TGCAGCGCTGGGACTAGCGGGAACACCGGGGAGCTGTTTTTT. Translated: CSAGTSGNTGELFF.

This chain uses TRBV11-3 with TRBJ1-1, with D possibly TRBD1 on 6 matching bases. Trimming removed 4 bases at V and 1 base at J, with 7 bases between. Germline V gives CDR1 SGHNT, CDR2 YENEEA. The CDR3 runs 13 residues. CDR3 loop: CASSWTENTEAFF. The CDR3 DNA is TGTGCCAGCAGCTGGACAGAGAACACTGAAGCTTTCTTT.

This chain uses TRBV10-3 with TRBJ1-1; D call uncertain. The CDR3 spans 17 residues. Trimming removed 0 bases at V and 2 bases at J, with 16 bases between. The germline V gene has CDR1 ENHRY and CDR2 SYGVKD. The CDR3 here is CAISESSEESGNTEAFF. The CDR3 bases are TGTGCCATCAGTGAGTCAAGTGAGGAGTCGGGAAACACTGAAGCTTTCTTT.

V is TRBV5-4 and J is TRBJ2-1, with 14 bases that match TRBD2. With V trimmed by 0 bases and J by 14 bases, 7 bases remained unmatched. There are 15 residues in the CDR3. CDR1 and CDR2 from the germline V gene are SGHNT and YYREEE (reference sequence). Written as DNA, the CDR3 is TGTGCCAGCAGCTTGGAGGGACTAGCGGGAGAGGGGGAGTTCTTC. Translation gives CASSLEGLAGEGEFF.

The chain has TRBV28 and TRBJ2-3, with a tentative D call TRBD2 (6 bases). CDR3 size: 16 residues. V was clipped by 5 bases and J by 1 base, with 16 bases between them. Germline V gene data show CDR1 as MDHEN and CDR2 as SYDVKM. Here the CDR3 reads CASSGARGYGTDTQYF. The CDR3 DNA reads TGTGCCAGCAGTGGGGCCCGGGGGTATGGCACAGATACGCAGTATTTT.